The TCR beta chain described here comes from a study of CD4 T cells in relation to SARS-CoV-2 and coronaviruses. Study background: Median patient age was almost 40 years, spanning 21 to 72 years. Shared crossreactive spike epitopes were mapped to their HLA restriction.

Overall study findings and caveats: Memory recall responses, not primary responses primed in culture, are what the assay detects.

Naive and memory CD4+ T cells came from enriched cryopreserved PBMCs. A word on this clone: The antigen remains undetermined.

Sequencing used immunoSEQ multiplex PCR; TCRdb keeps in-frame clones, though not all of them. The sample lists 35,000 to 40,000 clones, roughly 90% occurring once. The sequence derives from an adult with COVID-19. The specimen was memory CD4+ T cells from PBMCs.

In nucleotides, the CDR3 is TGTGCCAGCAGCCAAGCGGCGGGACTAGCGGGGGGACTTAGCACAGATACGCAGTATTTT. Translated: CASSQAAGLAGGLSTDTQYF. This rearrangement joins TRBV4-2 to TRBJ2-3; 15 nucleotides line up with TRBD2. CDR3 length: 20 amino acids. V shed 1 base, J shed 0 bases, and the junction held 8 bases outside the gene matches. CDR1 LGHNA and CDR2 YNFKEQ come from the germline V gene.